This T cell receptor (beta chain) was sequenced in a study of blood T cell repertoires in COVID-19. Repertoires were generated with immunoSEQ multiplex PCR, while TCRdb's copy carries only in-frame clones and drops some. Of just over 350,000 clones listed, approximately 86% are singletons. The CDR3 totals 14 residues. With V trimmed by 8 bases and J by 3 bases, 6 bases remained unmatched. The V gene's germline CDR1 is MNHEY and CDR2 SMNVEV (reference sequence). This sequence was found in a woman aged 55-70 years with COVID-19, enrolled during active disease. Sequencing used peripheral blood. V usage is TRBV27 and J usage is TRBJ2-7, with 11 bases fitting TRBD1. CDR3 loop: CASGEGQGVYEQYF. DNA of the CDR3: TGTGCCAGCGGGGAGGGACAGGGGGTCTACGAGCAGTACTTC.